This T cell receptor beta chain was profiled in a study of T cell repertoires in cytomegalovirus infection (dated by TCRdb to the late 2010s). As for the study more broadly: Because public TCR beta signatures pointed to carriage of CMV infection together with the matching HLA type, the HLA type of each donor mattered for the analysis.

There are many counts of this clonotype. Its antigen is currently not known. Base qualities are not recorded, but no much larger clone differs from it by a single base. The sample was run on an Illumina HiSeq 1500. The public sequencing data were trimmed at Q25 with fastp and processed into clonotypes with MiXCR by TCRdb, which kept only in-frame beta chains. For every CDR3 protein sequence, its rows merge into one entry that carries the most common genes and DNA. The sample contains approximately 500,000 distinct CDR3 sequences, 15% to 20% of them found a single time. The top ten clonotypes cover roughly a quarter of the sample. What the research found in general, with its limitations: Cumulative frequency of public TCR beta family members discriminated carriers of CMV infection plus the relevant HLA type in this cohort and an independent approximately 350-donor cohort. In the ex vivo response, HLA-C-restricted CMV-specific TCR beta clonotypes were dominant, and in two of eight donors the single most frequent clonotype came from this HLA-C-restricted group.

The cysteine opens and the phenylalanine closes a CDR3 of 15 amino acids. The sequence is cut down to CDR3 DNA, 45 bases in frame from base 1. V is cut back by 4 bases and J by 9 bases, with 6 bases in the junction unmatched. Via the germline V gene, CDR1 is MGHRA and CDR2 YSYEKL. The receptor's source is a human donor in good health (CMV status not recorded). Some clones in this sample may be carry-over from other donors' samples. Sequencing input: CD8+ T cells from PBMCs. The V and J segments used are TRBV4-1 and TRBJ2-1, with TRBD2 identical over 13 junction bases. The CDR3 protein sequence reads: CASSRGLAGDFEQFF. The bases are TGCGCCAGCAGCCGAGGACTAGCGGGGGACTTTGAGCAGTTCTTC.